The rows below give T cell receptor beta chains drawn from one sample of a study of blood T cells in healthy people across ages. TCRdb redid the calling of the 5' RACE reads with MiXCR, one entry per CDR3 protein. The table has over 600,000 distinct CDR3 sequences, 35% to 50% seen once. Sequenced: blood. These receptors originate from an elderly man in good health. The CDR3 runs from the conserved cysteine through the conserved F or W. A D gene is named only where the DNA matches it firmly. Only some rows state a clone size, as once, few, many or a class for expanded clones.

CDR3aa | CDR3nt | j_gene | d_gene | v_gene | abundance
CASSQGLGGKGTEAFF | TGCGCCAGCAGCCAGGGGTTAGGAGGGAAGGGTACTGAAGCTTTCTTT | TRBJ1-1 | - | TRBV4-3 | -
CATSDASGAFSTDTQYF | TGTGCCACCAGTGATGCTAGCGGCGCATTTAGCACAGATACGCAGTATTTT | TRBJ2-3 | TRBD2 | TRBV24-1 | -
CASRQDRNYGYTF | TGTGCCAGCAGGCAAGACAGAAACTATGGCTACACCTTC | TRBJ1-2 | - | TRBV6-5 | -
CASSLRAGGVGGENIQYF | TGTGCCAGCAGTTTACGGGCGGGTGGTGTGGGAGGGGAAAACATTCAGTACTTC | TRBJ2-4 | TRBD2 | TRBV27 | -
CASRRRGRDEQFF | TGTGCCAGCAGACGAAGGGGGAGGGATGAGCAGTTCTTC | TRBJ2-1 | - | TRBV6-2/TRBV6-3 | -
CASSRDRLNEQYF | TGTGCCAGCAGCAGGGACCGCCTCAACGAGCAGTACTTC | TRBJ2-7 | - | TRBV14 | many
CSARDFRTSGRQRADTQYF | TGCAGTGCTAGAGATTTTAGAACTAGCGGGAGGCAACGGGCAGATACGCAGTATTTT | TRBJ2-3 | TRBD2 | TRBV20-1 | once
CASSARGQTDTQYF | TGCGCCAGCAGCGCCAGGGGGCAGACAGATACGCAGTATTTT | TRBJ2-3 | TRBD1 | TRBV5-1 | -
CASSEGAPVDEQYF | TGTGCCAGCAGTGAAGGGGCGCCGGTGGACGAGCAGTACTTC | TRBJ2-7 | - | TRBV25-1 | -
CASSARDSAYEQYF | TGTGCCAGCAGCGCCAGGGACAGCGCCTACGAGCAGTACTTC | TRBJ2-7 | TRBD1 | TRBV9 | once